The 22 T cell receptor beta chains below were found in one sample sequenced in a study of blood T cells in healthy people across ages. The second PCR ran about 6 to 11 cycles with a sample-barcoded 5' primer and J-beta primers. TCRdb processed the 5' RACE reads anew with MiXCR; each CDR3 protein has one entry. This repertoire shows about 1.5 million distinct CDR3 sequences, about 42% found once; its top ten account for 4%. What was sequenced was blood. These TCRs come from a woman aged 18-29 years in good health.

This clonotype was recorded a few times. The rearrangement joins TRBV15 to TRBJ2-1, with TRBD2 matching 12 bases. Trimming cost V 0 bases and J 12 bases; bases outside gene matches: 12. Germline V gives CDR1 LNHNV, CDR2 YYDKDF (reference sequence). The CDR3 loop spans 17 amino acids. The CDR3 protein is CATSRDLRLAGVKAQFF. DNA of the CDR3: TGTGCCACCAGCAGAGATCTCAGACTAGCGGGGGTTAAGGCGCAGTTCTTC.

The chain links TRBV12-3 or TRBV12-4 to TRBJ2-1; D is perhaps TRBD1 or TRBD2 (5 bases each). V lost 7 bases and J lost 9, with 16 bases in between. The CDR3 extends over 13 amino acids. CDR3 residues: CASTSPGRGEQFF. The CDR3, as DNA: TGTGCCAGCACCTCACCGGGACGAGGTGAGCAGTTCTTC.

V usage is TRBV24-1 and J usage is TRBJ2-1, with TRBD2 matching 8 bases. CDR3 length equals 15 residues. With 4 bases clipped from V and 4 bases from J, the junction kept 5 bases outside the gene matches. Per the germline V gene, CDR1 is KGHDR and CDR2 is SFDVKD. The CDR3 bases are TGTGCCACCAGTGAATCCGGGGGGGTGTACAATGAGCAGTTCTTC. This encodes CATSESGGVYNEQFF.

V gene TRBV5-5 combines with J gene TRBJ2-3; D not resolved. CDR1 is SGHKS, CDR2 YYEKEE, per germline (reference sequence). The CDR3 consists of 14 residues. The V and J ends lost 0 bases and 6 bases respectively, with 11 bases between them. CDR3 loop: CASSLEGKRDTQYF. In nucleotides, the CDR3 is TGTGCCAGCAGCTTGGAAGGCAAAAGGGATACGCAGTATTTT.

The genes are TRBV29-1 and TRBJ1-2, with 8 bases lining up with TRBD1. Trimming at V came to 1 base and at J to 8 bases, leaving 12 bases not matched to a gene. The CDR3 totals 15 residues. Germline CDR1 SQVTM, CDR2 ANQGSEA. This CDR3 is CSVEGPAPTGVGYTF. CDR3 DNA sequence: TGCAGCGTTGAAGGCCCAGCCCCGACAGGGGTCGGCTACACCTTC. Combining the CDR3 with reference TRBV29-1 and TRBJ1-2 gives the whole variable domain SAVISQKPSRDICQRGTSLTIQCQVDSQVTMMFWYRQQPGQSLTLIATANQGSEATYESGFVIDKFPISRPNLTFSTLTVSNMSPEDSSIYLCSVEGPAPTGVGYTFGSGTRLTVV.

This clonotype was detected only a few times. The J gene is TRBJ2-7, the V gene TRBV29-1; a weak D match, TRBD1 (5 bases). The CDR3 sequence is 12 residues long. V lost 6 bases to trimming and J lost 3 bases, with 12 bases between them. The V gene's germline CDR1 is SQVTM and CDR2 ANQGSEA. The CDR3 nucleotides read TGCAGCGTAGCCCTGACAGACTACGAGCAGTACTTC. This translates into CSVALTDYEQYF.

This clonotype was recorded at least ten times. This sequence joins TRBV7-9 and TRBJ2-3, with unresolved D. The CDR3 is made up of 13 amino acids. Trimming removed 3 bases from V and 0 bases from J, with 4 bases in between. The germline gives CDR1 SEHNR, CDR2 FQNEAQ (reference sequence). The CDR3 protein is CASSFDSTDTQYF. The DNA for the CDR3 is TGTGCCAGCAGCTTTGATAGCACAGATACGCAGTATTTT.

V and J are TRBV9 and TRBJ2-7; TRBD1 or TRBD2 may be the D gene (6 bases each). The CDR3 length is 15 residues. V shed 0 bases and J shed 7 bases, with 17 bases lying between them. Germline V gene sequence: CDR1 SGDLS, CDR2 YYNGEE. This CDR3 reads CASSVEGGIYNEQYF. The DNA for the CDR3 is TGTGCCAGCAGCGTAGAGGGGGGAATCTACAATGAGCAGTACTTC. The complete variable domain, with remaining parts taken from reference TRBV9 and TRBJ2-7, reads DSGVTQTPKHLITATGQRVTLRCSPRSGDLSVYWYQQSLDQGLQFLIQYYNGEERAKGNILERFSAQQFPDLHSELNLSSLELGDSALYFCASSVEGGIYNEQYFGPGTRLTVT.

This chain links TRBV20-1 with TRBJ2-7; 9 bases line up with TRBD2. The CDR3 is made up of 14 amino acids. J lost 3 bases, V lost 6 bases, and 9 bases had no gene match. CDR1 and CDR2 from the germline V gene are DFQATT and SNEGSKA (reference sequence). The DNA for the CDR3 is TGCAGTGCCGCGGGTCTAGCGGGAAACTACGAGCAGTACTTC. Protein sequence: CSAAGLAGNYEQYF.

This clonotype was counted once. CDR3 sequence: CSASRTSYNEQFF. CDR3 DNA sequence: TGCAGTGCTAGCCGGACTTCCTACAATGAGCAGTTCTTC. The chain uses TRBV20-1 and TRBJ2-1; a possible D gene is TRBD2 (5 bases). V was pared by 3 bases and J by 1 base, with 7 bases between. This CDR3 contains 13 residues. Germline CDR1 is DFQATT and CDR2 is SNEGSKA (reference sequence).

The chain employs TRBV27 and TRBJ2-7; TRBD1 agrees at 8 bases. The CDR3 contains 17 residues. With V trimmed by 4 bases and J by 0 bases, 11 bases remained unmatched. CDR1 and CDR2 (germline): MNHEY, SMNVEV (reference sequence). In nucleotides, the CDR3 is TGTGCCAGCAGTTGGAGGACAGGGAGACGAAACTCCTACGAGCAGTACTTC. Encoded protein: CASSWRTGRRNSYEQYF.

The V gene is TRBV4-2, the J gene TRBJ1-2; D remains ambiguous. Germline CDR1 is LGHNA and CDR2 is YNFKEQ. Trimming took off 0 bases at V and 1 base at J, with 6 bases between the two ends. The CDR3 loop spans 14 amino acids. Here the CDR3 DNA reads TGTGCCAGCAGCCAAGAGCCGCATAACTATGGCTACACCTTC. As protein: CASSQEPHNYGYTF.

This clonotype was counted a few times. V usage is TRBV4-3 and J usage is TRBJ2-7; tentative D call: TRBD2 (6 bases). Germline V gene data show CDR1 as LGHNA and CDR2 as YSLEER. This CDR3 has 17 amino acids. Trimming pared 0 bases from V and 4 bases from J, leaving 19 bases between. For the CDR3, the DNA is TGCGCCAGCAGCCAAGATCTGGGGGGAGCCAGCTGGTACGAGCAGTACTTC. It translates to CASSQDLGGASWYEQYF.

The chain uses TRBV7-3 and TRBJ1-1; TRBD1 might be the D (5 bases). The CDR3 sequence is 13 residues long. Germline V gene lookup returns CDR1 SGHTA and CDR2 FQGTGA. Trimming left V 5 bases short and J 8 bases short, with 15 bases between. The CDR3, as DNA: TGTGCCAGCAGCACAGGAACGGTAACCGAAGCTTTCTTT. It specifies CASSTGTVTEAFF.

The chain couples TRBV12-3 or TRBV12-4 to TRBJ1-2; 11 bases are shared with TRBD1. The ends lost 6 bases at V and 7 bases at J; junction bases unmatched: 13. The CDR3 length is 16 residues. This CDR3 reads CASSPYIGTGGGGYTF. Here the CDR3 DNA reads TGTGCCAGCAGCCCCTACATCGGGACAGGGGGTGGTGGCTACACCTTC.

With regard to this clonotype: Germline and junction disagree at one end, which may indicate a read error. The CDR3 spells CSVETGRNYGHTF. The CDR3 DNA reads as TGCAGCGTAGAGACAGGCCGTAACTATGGCCACACCTTC. The V gene is TRBV29-1, the J gene TRBJ1-2; a weak D match, TRBD1 (6 bases). From germline, CDR1 is SQVTM and CDR2 ANQGSEA. The CDR3 sequence is 13 residues long.

The V call is TRBV12-3 or TRBV12-4, the J call TRBJ2-4; weak D call: TRBD1 (5 bases). With 2 bases removed from V and 0 bases from J, the gap between germline ends came to 11 bases. The CDR3 has 16 residues. The CDR3 here is CASSLRQSLAKNIQYF. The CDR3 bases are TGTGCCAGCAGTTTACGACAGTCCTTAGCCAAAAACATTCAGTACTTC.

This CDR3 is CSVGIAGNNEQYF. The DNA of the CDR3 is TGCAGCGTGGGGATAGCGGGGAACAATGAGCAGTACTTC. This chain uses TRBV29-1 with TRBJ2-7; 8 bases are a match to TRBD2. The CDR3 totals 13 residues. J lost 7 bases, V lost 6 bases, and 11 bases had no gene match. CDR1 is SQVTM and CDR2 is ANQGSEA in the germline V gene.

V is TRBV30 and J is TRBJ1-1; D is perhaps TRBD1 (5 bases). Germline CDR1 reads GTSNPN; CDR2 reads SVGIG (reference sequence). The CDR3 is 13 residues long. V was pared by 5 bases and J by 0 bases, with 10 bases between. The CDR3 DNA sequence: TGTGCCTGGGAGGACAACATGAACACTGAAGCTTTCTTT. Translated: CAWEDNMNTEAFF. Looking up the rest from reference TRBV30 and TRBJ1-1 gives the full variable domain: SQTIHQWPATLVQPVGSPLSLECTVEGTSNPNLYWYRQAAGRGLQLLFYSVGIGQISSEVPQNLSASRPQDRQFILSSKKLLLSDSGFYLCAWEDNMNTEAFFGQGTRLTVV.

The DNA of the CDR3 is TGTGCCAGCAGTTTTACTAGTGCAGATTTGGATACGCAGTATTTT. This encodes CASSFTSADLDTQYF. The chain has TRBV28 and TRBJ2-3, with D perhaps matching TRBD2 (5 bases). CDR3 length: 15 amino acids. The germline CDR1 and CDR2 sequences are MDHEN and SYDVKM. Trimming pared 3 bases from V and 6 bases from J, leaving 16 bases between.

In its sample, this clonotype was seen a few times. The rearrangement uses TRBV7-9 and TRBJ1-5; 8 bases map to TRBD1. Germline loops: CDR1 SEHNR, CDR2 FQNEAQ (reference sequence). The CDR3 sequence is 17 residues long. The V segment lost 3 bases and the J segment 3 bases; nucleotides outside the gene matches: 10. The CDR3 bases are TGTGCCAGCAGCTTCTTCGGGACAGGAGGTACCAATCAGCCCCAGCATTTT. Amino acids: CASSFFGTGGTNQPQHF.

The rearrangement uses TRBV20-1 and TRBJ2-3; D uncertain. The CDR3 covers 16 residues. The ends were cut back, 6 bases at V and 2 bases at J, with 21 bases in the middle. CDR1 is DFQATT, CDR2 SNEGSKA, per germline (reference sequence). The CDR3 loop is CSANVQRDWVTDTQYF. In nucleotides, the CDR3 is TGCAGTGCCAACGTCCAGCGCGACTGGGTCACAGATACGCAGTATTTT.